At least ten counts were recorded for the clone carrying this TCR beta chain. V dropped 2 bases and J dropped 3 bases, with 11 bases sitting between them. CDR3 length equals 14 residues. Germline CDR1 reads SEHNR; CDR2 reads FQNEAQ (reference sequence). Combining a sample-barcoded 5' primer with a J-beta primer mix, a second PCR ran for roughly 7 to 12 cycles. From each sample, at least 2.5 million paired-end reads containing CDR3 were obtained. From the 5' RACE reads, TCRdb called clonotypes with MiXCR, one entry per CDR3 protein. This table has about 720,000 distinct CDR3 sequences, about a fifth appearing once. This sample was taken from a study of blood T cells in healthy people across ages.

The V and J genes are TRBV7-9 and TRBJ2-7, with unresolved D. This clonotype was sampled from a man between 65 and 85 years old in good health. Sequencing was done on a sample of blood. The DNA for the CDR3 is TGTGCCAGCAGCTTAAGCGCTAGTGTCTACGAGCAGTACTTC. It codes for CASSLSASVYEQYF.